A single TCR beta chain is shown here with its context. These data belong to a study of blood T cell repertoires in COVID-19. The overall study: The cDNA or gDNA used as material had been derived from T cells, B-cell-depleted T cells, or PBMCs.

V lost 2 bases to trimming and J lost 6 bases; unmatched junction nucleotides: 6. Germline V lookup: CDR1 MNHEY, CDR2 SVGEGT. This CDR3 spans 14 amino acids. Per the study methods: Researchers report that nucleated cell counts were estimated from reference gene primer amplification. TCRdb's table, derived via immunoSEQ multiplex PCR, lists solely in-frame clones and lacks some. That table is the source of V, J and clone size, and D and trimming were worked out from the DNA. The data show about 72,000 clones, with about four fifths seen just once and around 20% held by the top ten. The rearrangement joins TRBV6-2 or TRBV6-3 to TRBJ2-7; TRBD1 aligns across 8 bases. The specimen sequenced was peripheral blood. The TCR was taken from a human donor in a cohort sampled during active COVID-19. CDR3 sequence reads: CASSYAGTGAEQYF. In nucleotides, the CDR3 is TGTGCCAGCAGTTACGCGGGGACAGGCGCCGAGCAGTACTTC.